Below, 23 T cell receptor beta chains from the same sample are listed, as sequenced in a study of cytomegalovirus exposure and HLA in healthy donors. Produced via immunoSEQ multiplex PCR; TCRdb's table is partial and in-frame only. Of hundreds of thousands of clones in the sample, approximately 87% are singletons; the top ten hold around 5.5%. Source material: PBMCs. All receptors derive from a woman between 18 and 29 years old in good health and CMV-seronegative.

The chain employs TRBV6-5 and TRBJ2-1; no clear D gene. Germline V gives CDR1 MNHEY, CDR2 SVGAGI. The CDR3 sequence is 13 residues long. Deletions cut 2 bases from V and 7 bases from J, with 9 bases between. The CDR3 reads CASSYPARNEQFF. CDR3 DNA: TGTGCCAGCAGTTACCCCGCCCGGAATGAGCAGTTCTTC.

This clone was picked up a small number of times. This chain joins TRBV4-2 and TRBJ1-2; D uncertain. Germline V gene sequence: CDR1 LGHNA, CDR2 YNFKEQ. With 0 bases removed from V and 4 bases from J, the gap between germline ends came to 9 bases. CDR3 length: 14 amino acids. In nucleotides, the CDR3 is TGTGCCAGCAGCCAAGAGGGAGGTAGCTATGGCTACACCTTC. Protein: CASSQEGGSYGYTF.

The genes are TRBV29-1 and TRBJ2-1; no firm D call. V shed 6 bases and J shed 5 bases, with 8 bases lying between them. The germline CDR1 and CDR2 sequences are SQVTM and ANQGSEA. This CDR3 has 11 amino acids. Here the CDR3 reads CSVAAHNEQFF. The DNA for the CDR3 is TGCAGCGTCGCTGCGCACAATGAGCAGTTCTTC.

V and J are TRBV27 and TRBJ2-7; 7 positions agree with TRBD1. Trimming at V came to 5 bases and at J to 4 bases, leaving 8 bases not matched to a gene. CDR1 MNHEY and CDR2 SMNVEV come from the germline V gene (reference sequence). The CDR3 runs 14 residues. The CDR3 region is CASSIGTEPYEQYF. CDR3 nucleotides: TGTGCCAGCAGTATCGGGACAGAGCCGTACGAGCAGTACTTC.

The sample holds a few counts of this clone. The chain is built from TRBV18 and TRBJ1-6; 8 bases map to TRBD1. The trim removed 5 bases at V and 14 bases at J, leaving 11 bases unmatched. Germline lookup yields CDR1 KGHSH and CDR2 LQKENI. This CDR3 contains 14 residues. The CDR3 nucleotides read TGTGCCAGCTCATTAGGGACAGGCACGGAGGCCCTCCACTTT. Residues: CASSLGTGTEALHF.

The CDR3 protein is CAWMGSGNTIYF. In DNA, the CDR3 is TGTGCCTGGATGGGGTCTGGAAACACCATATATTTT. The V gene is TRBV30, the J gene TRBJ1-3; D is undetermined. Germline V CDR1 and CDR2: GTSNPN, SVGIG (reference sequence). V was pared by 4 bases and J by 1 base, with 5 bases between. The CDR3 contains 12 residues.

A few counts support this clone. The rearrangement links TRBV11-3 to TRBJ2-1; 7 bases agree with TRBD1. V trimming: 5 bases; J trimming: 7 bases; junction bases outside the gene matches: 8. The CDR3 sequence is 14 residues long. Germline lookup yields CDR1 SGHNT and CDR2 YENEEA. CDR3 loop: CASSPSPGQNEQFF. In DNA, the CDR3 is TGTGCCAGCAGCCCCTCCCCGGGACAGAATGAGCAGTTCTTC.

This clone was seen a single time. V is TRBV14 and J is TRBJ1-6; the D gene is possibly TRBD1 (5 bases). Germline V CDR1 and CDR2: SGHDN, FVKESK. The CDR3 loop spans 15 amino acids. Trimming left V 5 bases short and J 4 bases short, with 12 bases between. CDR3 amino acids: CASSLPGTYNSPLHF. The CDR3 DNA is TGTGCCAGCAGCTTGCCCGGGACTTATAATTCACCCCTCCACTTT.

The chain uses TRBV6-5 and TRBJ2-7; D might be TRBD1 or TRBD2, each matching 5 bases. Trimming shortened V by 4 bases and J by 2 bases, and 9 bases separated the two germline ends. CDR1 is MNHEY and CDR2 is SVGAGI in the germline V gene. The CDR3 has 13 residues. CDR3: CASSSLGAYEQYF. DNA for the CDR3: TGTGCCAGCAGTTCCTTGGGGGCCTACGAGCAGTACTTC.

The chain is built from TRBV27 and TRBJ2-5; D unresolved. The CDR3 is 15 residues long. Germline assignment: CDR1 MNHEY and CDR2 SMNVEV (reference sequence). Trimming shortened V by 5 bases and J by 2 bases, and 15 bases separated the two germline ends. The CDR3 nucleotides read TGTGCCAGCAGTCCCCTGGACGATTTACAAGAGACCCAGTACTTC. Protein: CASSPLDDLQETQYF.

J is TRBJ1-2 and V is TRBV6-5, with a tentative D call TRBD1 (5 bases). Trimming took 6 bases from V and 5 from J, leaving 10 bases between them. The germline V gene has CDR1 MNHEY and CDR2 SVGAGI. The CDR3 has 12 amino acids. The DNA for the CDR3 is TGTGCCAGCAGCCCCTCAGGGTATGGCTACACCTTC. It is translated as CASSPSGYGYTF.

This clone was seen only a few times. The chain employs TRBV6-5 and TRBJ2-1, with TRBD2 matching over 10 bases. In germline, CDR1 is MNHEY, CDR2 SVGAGI. V dropped 11 bases and J dropped 6; count of bases not matched to a gene: 13. This CDR3 region has 15 residues. The CDR3 region has the DNA TGTGCCTGCCAACGGACTAGCGGATCTCTCAATGAGCAGTTCTTC. It encodes CACQRTSGSLNEQFF.

The genes are TRBV6-6 and TRBJ1-5, with a possible D match to TRBD1 (6 bases). The CDR3 runs to 14 residues. Germline-derived CDR1 and CDR2 are MNHNY and SVGAGI (reference sequence). The ends were cut back, 5 bases at V and 3 bases at J, with 11 bases in the middle. The CDR3 is CASSHGQNNQPQHF. The CDR3 nucleotides are TGTGCCAGCAGTCACGGACAGAACAATCAGCCCCAGCATTTT.

The V call is TRBV30, the J call TRBJ2-7, with TRBD1 matching over 8 bases. V dropped 3 bases and J dropped 2; count of bases not matched to a gene: 6. Per the germline V gene, CDR1 is GTSNPN and CDR2 is SVGIG (reference sequence). The CDR3 length is 14 residues. The CDR3 region is CAWRDRGWTYEQYF. In nucleotides, the CDR3 is TGTGCCTGGAGAGACAGGGGTTGGACCTACGAGCAGTACTTC.

Of note for this clone: Distinct nucleotide sequences in the sample also encode this CDR3. The chain is built from TRBV28 and TRBJ1-2; no definite D call. Germline V gives CDR1 MDHEN, CDR2 SYDVKM. The CDR3 is made up of 12 amino acids. V shed 3 bases and J shed 4 bases, with 6 bases lying between them. The CDR3 coding sequence is TGTGCCAGCAGTTTGAATTCCTATGGCTACACCTTC. This translates into CASSLNSYGYTF.

The chain carries TRBV5-1 and TRBJ1-1; 8 bases map to TRBD1. This CDR3 is built from 14 residues. The germline V gene has CDR1 SGHRS and CDR2 YFSETQ. The ends lost 4 bases at V and 5 bases at J; junction bases unmatched: 7. The CDR3 nucleotides read TGCGCCAGCAGCGTCGGACAGGGATGGACTGAAGCTTTCTTT. Its protein is CASSVGQGWTEAFF.

The J gene is TRBJ2-7, the V gene TRBV28, with TRBD1 matching 10 bases. V shed 4 bases and J 1 base; nucleotides not matched to a gene: 7. CDR1 is MDHEN and CDR2 is SYDVKM in the germline V gene. The CDR3 is made up of 16 amino acids. CDR3 sequence reads: CASSSPGQGVSYEQYF. The CDR3, as DNA: TGTGCCAGCAGTTCCCCCGGACAGGGGGTTTCCTACGAGCAGTACTTC.

This chain links TRBV27 with TRBJ1-2, with 8 bases aligning to TRBD1. Looked up from germline, CDR1 is MNHEY and CDR2 is SMNVEV (reference sequence). The CDR3 is made up of 14 amino acids. The J segment lost 8 bases and the V segment lost 1 base, leaving 6 bases of the junction unmatched. DNA for the CDR3: TGTGCCAGCAGTTTATATCAGGGGGCGATAGGCTACACCTTC. Amino acid sequence: CASSLYQGAIGYTF.

In its sample, this clone was seen a few times. This chain uses TRBV4-2 with TRBJ1-5; D call uncertain. This CDR3 is 14 amino acids long. The germline gives CDR1 LGHNA, CDR2 YNFKEQ. Trimming took 1 base from V and 0 from J, leaving 4 bases between them. CDR3 coding DNA: TGTGCCAGCAGCCAAGCCGGTAGCAATCAGCCCCAGCATTTT. It specifies CASSQAGSNQPQHF.

The chain has TRBV7-9 and TRBJ1-6, with D possibly matching TRBD1 (6 bases). CDR3 length: 16 amino acids. Germline V gene sequence: CDR1 SEHNR, CDR2 FQNEAQ (reference sequence). Between the trimmed V and J ends, which lost 5 bases and 7 bases, there was a span of 18 bases. The CDR3 region has the DNA TGTGCCAGCAGCCCCCCCGGGCAGGGGAGAAATTCACCCCTCCACTTT. Its translation: CASSPPGQGRNSPLHF.

The chain joins TRBV12-5 to TRBJ2-2; TRBD1 is a possible D gene (6 bases). Trimming left V 0 bases short and J 1 base short, with 6 bases between. Germline CDR1 is LGHNT and CDR2 is FRNRAP. The CDR3 is 15 amino acids. This CDR3 reads CASGLVQGNTGELFF. CDR3 bases: TGTGCTAGTGGTTTGGTACAGGGGAACACCGGGGAGCTGTTTTTT. Looking up the rest from reference TRBV12-5 and TRBJ2-2 gives the full variable domain: DARVTQTPRHKVTEMGQEVTMRCQPILGHNTVFWYRQTMMQGLELLAYFRNRAPLDDSGMPKDRFSAEMPDATLATLKIQPSEPRDSAVYFCASGLVQGNTGELFFGEGSRLTVL.

The J gene is TRBJ2-3, the V gene TRBV7-7, with D tentatively TRBD1 (8 bases). This CDR3 has 17 amino acids. CDR1 is SSHAT, CDR2 FNYEAQ, per germline (reference sequence). Trimming removed 5 bases from V and 0 bases from J, with 18 bases in between. The CDR3 DNA follows: TGTGCCAGCAGCCCCCGGACAGGGAGGGGGAGCACAGATACGCAGTATTTT. Its translation: CASSPRTGRGSTDTQYF.

In its sample, this clone was seen once. The chain employs TRBV7-3 and TRBJ1-1; D gene uncertain. Trimming pared 0 bases from V and 0 bases from J, leaving 8 bases between. CDR3 length: 15 residues. The germline gives CDR1 SGHTA, CDR2 FQGTGA. The CDR3 bases are TGTGCCAGCAGCTTAACGCCGTTACTGAACACTGAAGCTTTCTTT. Amino acid sequence: CASSLTPLLNTEAFF. The full variable domain, in which reference TRBV7-3 and TRBJ1-1 provide the parts outside the CDR3, is GAGVSQTPSNKVTEKGKYVELRCDPISGHTALYWYRQSLGQGPEFLIYFQGTGAADDSGLPNDRFFAVRPEGSVSTLKIQRTERGDSAVYLCASSLTPLLNTEAFFGQGTRLTVV.